These 18 T cell receptor beta chains came from one sample sequenced in a study of blood T cell repertoires in COVID-19. Clones were sequenced by immunoSEQ multiplex PCR, and TCRdb holds only the in-frame ones, with some missing. The repertoire holds roughly 120,000 clones, with 85% as singletons. Sample: peripheral blood. These receptors all stem from a human donor in a cohort sampled during active COVID-19.

The genes are TRBV4-1 and TRBJ2-7; perhaps TRBD1 as D (6 bases). Germline lookup yields CDR1 MGHRA and CDR2 YSYEKL. The CDR3 extends over 15 amino acids. The V end was cut by 0 bases, the J end by 2 bases, with 11 bases between. The CDR3 DNA reads as TGCGCCAGCAGCCAAGATACGGGACATCCCTACGAGCAGTACTTC. Amino acids: CASSQDTGHPYEQYF.

The chain is built from TRBV7-2 and TRBJ2-3; 7 bases map to TRBD1. Trimming removed 11 bases from V and 6 bases from J; junction bases left unmatched: 8. Looked up from germline, CDR1 is SGHTA and CDR2 is FQGNSA. The CDR3 consists of 12 residues. CDR3 DNA sequence: TGTGCCGAGACAGGGTTCACGGATACGCAGTATTTT. As protein: CAETGFTDTQYF.

This chain connects TRBV19 to TRBJ1-2; 7 nucleotides agree with TRBD1. The germline CDR1 and CDR2 sequences are LNHDA and SQIVND (reference sequence). V was clipped by 6 bases and J by 7 bases; unmatched bases: 8. This CDR3 is 13 amino acids long. The CDR3 DNA is TGTGCCAGTAGAACACAGGGGCTGGGTGGCTACACCTTC. This translates into CASRTQGLGGYTF.

V and J are TRBV7-9 and TRBJ1-2; 8 bases line up with TRBD1. The CDR3 contains 15 residues. Germline V gene data show CDR1 as SEHNR and CDR2 as FQNEAQ (reference sequence). After removal of 5 bases from V and 4 bases from J, the junction contained 9 bases not matched to a gene. The CDR3 DNA reads TGTGCCAGCAGCCTCCCCAGGGGGCAAGGCTATGGCTACACCTTC. Its translation: CASSLPRGQGYGYTF.

This clone was seen more than once but under ten times. V and J are TRBV3-1 (or the pseudogene TRBV3-2) and TRBJ2-1; 7 positions agree with TRBD2. The CDR3 covers 16 residues. V was pared by 1 base and J by 5 bases, with 8 bases of the junction left unmatched. Germline V gene lookup returns CDR1 LGHDT and CDR2 YNNKEL (reference sequence). CDR3: CASSQGWTSIDNEQFF. DNA for the CDR3: TGTGCCAGCAGCCAAGGGTGGACTAGTATCGACAATGAGCAGTTCTTC.

The CDR3 sequence: CASSFWNTEAFF. In DNA, the CDR3 is TGTGCCAGTAGTTTCTGGAACACTGAAGCTTTCTTT. This rearrangement joins TRBV19 to TRBJ1-1, with D uncertain. CDR1 is LNHDA and CDR2 is SQIVND in the germline V gene (reference sequence). Trimming shortened V by 5 bases and J by 1 base, and 5 bases separated the two germline ends. The CDR3 runs 12 residues.

The chain links TRBV7-3 to TRBJ1-1, with a tentative D call TRBD1 (5 bases). The CDR3 spans 14 residues. CDR1 SGHTA and CDR2 FQGTGA come from the germline V gene. V was trimmed by 3 bases and J by 0 bases, leaving 8 bases between them. DNA for the CDR3: TGTGCCAGCAGCTTTGGGGGGATGAACACTGAAGCTTTCTTT. Protein product: CASSFGGMNTEAFF.

The chain has TRBV18 and TRBJ1-2, with 8 nucleotides matching TRBD1. The V segment lost 6 bases and the J segment 3 bases; nucleotides outside the gene matches: 6. CDR1 is KGHSH and CDR2 is LQKENI in the germline V gene. The CDR3 has 14 amino acids. CDR3 region: CASSRQGFDYGYTF. The CDR3 nucleotides read TGTGCCAGCTCTCGACAGGGGTTCGACTATGGCTACACCTTC.

The chain recombines TRBV24-1 with TRBJ2-3; D uncertain. Trimming pared 5 bases from V and 2 bases from J, leaving 16 bases between. The CDR3 is made up of 16 amino acids. CDR1 is KGHDR and CDR2 is SFDVKD in the germline V gene. The CDR3 region is CATSARKDVTTDTQYF. The CDR3 DNA is TGTGCCACCAGTGCCAGGAAAGATGTCACCACAGATACGCAGTATTTT.

The table lists this clone with a count of one. In DNA, the CDR3 is TGTGCCTGGAGTGGCGGAGGTGAGCAGTTCTTC. Encoded protein: CAWSGGGEQFF. The chain joins TRBV30 to TRBJ2-1, with D maybe TRBD2 (5 bases). Per germline, CDR1 GTSNPN and CDR2 SVGIG (reference sequence). Trimming cost V 1 base and J 9 bases, with 7 bases left between them. This CDR3 region has 11 residues.

V gene TRBV5-1 combines with J gene TRBJ1-1, with a tentative D call TRBD1 (5 bases). Looked up from germline, CDR1 is SGHRS and CDR2 is YFSETQ. V was shortened by 3 bases and J by 4 bases, with 13 bases between the two germline ends. The CDR3 extends over 14 amino acids. The CDR3 sequence: CASSWGGASTEAFF. Written as DNA, the CDR3 is TGCGCCAGCAGCTGGGGAGGGGCGAGCACTGAAGCTTTCTTT.

The CDR3 protein is CASNPGGKKSDTQYF. DNA for the CDR3: TGTGCCAGCAACCCGGGGGGTAAAAAATCAGATACGCAGTATTTT. This chain joins TRBV7-9 and TRBJ2-3; 7 bases match TRBD2. In germline, CDR1 is SEHNR, CDR2 FQNEAQ (reference sequence). The CDR3 spans 15 residues. The V and J ends lost 7 bases and 4 bases, in that order; junction bases with no gene match: 11.

The chain couples TRBV6-1 to TRBJ1-2, with D unresolved. Germline CDR1 MNHNS, CDR2 SASEGT. V was shortened by 1 base and J by 4 bases, with 7 bases between the two germline ends. The CDR3 consists of 13 residues. CDR3 sequence reads: CASSEVQFYGYTF. The DNA of the CDR3 is TGTGCCAGCAGTGAAGTACAGTTCTATGGCTACACCTTC.

This chain links TRBV29-1 with TRBJ2-7; D unclear. The CDR3 extends over 12 amino acids. CDR1 is SQVTM and CDR2 is ANQGSEA in the germline V gene. The V end lost 4 bases, the J end lost 0 bases, and 7 bases lay between the germline ends. The CDR3 nucleotides read TGCAGCGTTGTGGGCGTCTCCTACGAGCAGTACTTC. As protein: CSVVGVSYEQYF.

J is TRBJ2-7 and V is TRBV6-6; D is possibly TRBD2 (6 bases). Germline CDR1 is MNHNY and CDR2 is SVGAGI (reference sequence). The CDR3 runs to 14 residues. V lost 5 bases and J lost 7, with 18 bases in between. CDR3 sequence reads: CASSTPGYRGEQYF. The CDR3 region has the DNA TGTGCCAGCAGTACCCCCGGGTACCGGGGGGAGCAGTACTTC.

The chain uses TRBV7-2 and TRBJ2-7, with 8 bases matching TRBD1. Trimming took 5 bases from V and 0 from J; bases not matched to a gene: 12. CDR1 SGHTA and CDR2 FQGNSA come from the germline V gene. The CDR3 sequence is 17 residues long. CDR3 DNA: TGTGCCAGCAGCACATTACCGGGACAGGAGTACTCCTACGAGCAGTACTTC. Translation: CASSTLPGQEYSYEQYF.

This sequence joins TRBV10-1 and TRBJ1-2; D ambiguous. CDR3 size: 12 residues. V lost 3 bases and J lost 4, with 6 bases in between. Germline-derived CDR1 and CDR2 are WNHNN and SYGVQD (reference sequence). The CDR3 DNA follows: TGCGCCAGCAGTGACGGGATCTATGGCTACACCTTC. Its protein product is CASSDGIYGYTF.

The chain carries TRBV4-1 and TRBJ2-3; D is perhaps TRBD2 (7 bases). Trimming took off 3 bases at V and 1 base at J, with 17 bases between the two ends. The CDR3 loop spans 17 amino acids. Germline-derived CDR1 and CDR2 are MGHRA and YSYEKL. The CDR3 DNA reads as TGCGCCAGCAGCCATGGTCATGGGGGGGGCGGCACAGATACGCAGTATTTT. It specifies CASSHGHGGGGTDTQYF.